One and the same sample provided the 4 T cell receptor beta chains below, sequenced in a study of blood T cell repertoires in COVID-19. The table came from immunoSEQ multiplex PCR; TCRdb's copy has only in-frame clones and leaves some out. This sample has 98,000 or so clones, with roughly 83% found just once. The sequenced sample was peripheral blood. Source of these receptors: a woman of 80 years or more with active or convalescent COVID-19.

V is TRBV18 and J is TRBJ2-1; 9 bases fit TRBD1. The V gene's germline CDR1 is KGHSH and CDR2 LQKENI. V lost 2 bases to trimming and J lost 4 bases; unmatched junction nucleotides: 3. This CDR3 is 15 amino acids long. CDR3 sequence reads: CASSPLGTGYNEQFF. CDR3 DNA sequence: TGTGCCAGCTCACCATTGGGGACAGGGTACAATGAGCAGTTCTTC.

This chain links TRBV10-3 with TRBJ1-5; 7 bases align to TRBD1. The CDR3 is 15 residues long. The germline V gene has CDR1 ENHRY and CDR2 SYGVKD. V trimming: 4 bases; J trimming: 6 bases; junction bases outside the gene matches: 9. CDR3: CAISGTGEISQPQHF. The CDR3 DNA sequence: TGTGCCATCAGTGGCACAGGGGAGATTAGTCAGCCCCAGCATTTT.

The chain couples TRBV30 to TRBJ2-5; D might be TRBD1 (5 bases). CDR1 GTSNPN and CDR2 SVGIG come from the germline V gene (reference sequence). This CDR3 is built from 13 residues. The V end lost 4 bases, the J end lost 5 bases, and 14 bases lay between the germline ends. The CDR3 here is CAWTVRGLETQYF. Written as DNA, the CDR3 is TGTGCCTGGACCGTAAGGGGCTTGGAGACCCAGTACTTC.

J is TRBJ1-1 and V is TRBV28; a weak D match, TRBD1 (6 bases). The CDR3 is 16 residues long. CDR1 and CDR2 from the germline V gene are MDHEN and SYDVKM. Trimming shortened V by 2 bases and J by 0 bases, and 13 bases separated the two germline ends. The CDR3 nucleotides read TGTGCCAGCAGTTTAGGGGGGGCGATTTTGAACACTGAAGCTTTCTTT. The encoded protein is CASSLGGAILNTEAFF.